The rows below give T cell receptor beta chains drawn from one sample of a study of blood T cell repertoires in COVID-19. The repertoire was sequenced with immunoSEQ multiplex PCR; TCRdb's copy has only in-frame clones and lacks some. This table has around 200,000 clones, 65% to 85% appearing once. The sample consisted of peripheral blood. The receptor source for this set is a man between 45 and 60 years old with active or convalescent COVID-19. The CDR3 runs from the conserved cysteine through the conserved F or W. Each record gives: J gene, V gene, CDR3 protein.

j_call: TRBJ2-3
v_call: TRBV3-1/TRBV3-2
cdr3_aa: CASSQSAAGGDTQYF

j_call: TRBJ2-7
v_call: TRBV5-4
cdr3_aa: CASSFGSGAYEQYF

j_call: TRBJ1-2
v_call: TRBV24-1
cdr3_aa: CATVTPDLLNYGYTF

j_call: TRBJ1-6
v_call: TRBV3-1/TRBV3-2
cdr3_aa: CASSQDSLRSSPLHF

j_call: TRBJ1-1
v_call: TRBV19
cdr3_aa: CASSLRYRVGNTEAFF

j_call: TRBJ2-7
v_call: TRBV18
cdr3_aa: CASSQSPTTTYEQYF

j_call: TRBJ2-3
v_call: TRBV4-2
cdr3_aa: CASSHLPQVAGGRADTQYF

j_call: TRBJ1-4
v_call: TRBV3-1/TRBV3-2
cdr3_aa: CASSHRAQDEKLFF

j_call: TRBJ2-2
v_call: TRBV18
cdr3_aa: CASSPTLAGGMNTGELFF

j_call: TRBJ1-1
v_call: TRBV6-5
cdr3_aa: CASSRQLMNTEAFF

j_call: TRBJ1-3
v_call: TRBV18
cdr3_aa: CASSDKSGGNTIYF

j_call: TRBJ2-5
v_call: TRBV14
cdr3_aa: CASSHLGTEETQYF

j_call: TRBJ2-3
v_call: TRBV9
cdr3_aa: CASSVDQRGVPDTQYF

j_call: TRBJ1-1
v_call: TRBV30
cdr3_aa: CAWSRTGTGANRNTEAFF

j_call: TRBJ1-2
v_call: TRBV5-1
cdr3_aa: CASSLDGRTGSESGYTF

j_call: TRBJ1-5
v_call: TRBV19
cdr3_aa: CATGQGKDQPQHF

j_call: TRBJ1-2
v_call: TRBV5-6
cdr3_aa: CASSYLGGMGYTF

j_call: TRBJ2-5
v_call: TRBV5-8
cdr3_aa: CASSPMSPGGRETQYF

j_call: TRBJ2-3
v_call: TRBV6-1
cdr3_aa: CASSGLAGGKPDTQYF

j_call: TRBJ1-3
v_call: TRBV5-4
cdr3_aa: CASSSRTGGGNTIYF

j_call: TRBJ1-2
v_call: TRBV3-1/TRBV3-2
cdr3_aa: CASSQGLTGYGYTF

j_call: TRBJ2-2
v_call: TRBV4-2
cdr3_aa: CASSPSGQGANTGELFF

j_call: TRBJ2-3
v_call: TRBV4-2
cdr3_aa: CASSQLGTADTDTQYF

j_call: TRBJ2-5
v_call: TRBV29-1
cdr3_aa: CSVEVTVRETQYF

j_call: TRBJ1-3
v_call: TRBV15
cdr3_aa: CATSRDLQGRLGAGNTIYF

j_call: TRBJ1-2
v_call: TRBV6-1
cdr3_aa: CASSEAQRQGAGYTF

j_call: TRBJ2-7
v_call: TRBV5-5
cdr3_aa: CASSRDGSWDEQYF

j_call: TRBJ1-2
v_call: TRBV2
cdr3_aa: CASSEGQGPYGYTF

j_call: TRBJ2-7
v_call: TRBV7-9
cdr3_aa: CASSSAGGNEQYF

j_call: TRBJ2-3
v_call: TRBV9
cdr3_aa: CASSTTSTDTQYF

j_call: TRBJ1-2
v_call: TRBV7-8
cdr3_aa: CASSLVERGRFGGYTF

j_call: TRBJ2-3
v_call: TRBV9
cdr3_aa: CASSVGLAGMHTQYF

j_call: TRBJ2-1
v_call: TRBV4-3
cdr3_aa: CASSQNSVREQFF

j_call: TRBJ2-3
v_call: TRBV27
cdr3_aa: CASSLRLAGATTDTQYF

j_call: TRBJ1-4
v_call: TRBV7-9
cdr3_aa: CASSYRTNEKLFF

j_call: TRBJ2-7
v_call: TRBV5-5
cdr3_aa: CASSLQGTYEQYF

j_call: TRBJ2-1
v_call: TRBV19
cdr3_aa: CASSIVNNEQFF

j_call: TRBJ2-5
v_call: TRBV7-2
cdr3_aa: CASSLVSSGGETQYF

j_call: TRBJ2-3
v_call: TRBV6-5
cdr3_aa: CASRDSYSTDTQYF

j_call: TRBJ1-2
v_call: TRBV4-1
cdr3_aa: CASSQLGGELANYGYTF

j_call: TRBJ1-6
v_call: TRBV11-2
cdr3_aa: CASSLDGQGASPLHF

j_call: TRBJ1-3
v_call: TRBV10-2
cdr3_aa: CASSATGSSGNTIYF

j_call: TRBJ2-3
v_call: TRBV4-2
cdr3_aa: CASSHRLAGGEGTSTDTQYF

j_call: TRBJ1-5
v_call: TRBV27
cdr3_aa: CASSPGQGNQPQHF

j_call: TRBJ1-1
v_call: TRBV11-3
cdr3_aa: CASSAQGGGRAFF

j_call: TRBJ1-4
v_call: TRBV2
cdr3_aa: CASRGGGRSEKLFF

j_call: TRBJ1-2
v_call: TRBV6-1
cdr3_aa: CASSEEIRQGGGYTF